Each of the 17 T cell receptor beta chains below was sequenced from the same sample in a study of blood T cell repertoires in COVID-19. Clones were sequenced by immunoSEQ multiplex PCR, and TCRdb holds only the in-frame ones, with some missing. Among a few hundred thousand clones listed, around nine tenths were seen once. Material for sequencing was peripheral blood. These receptor sequences come from a woman in her 70s with COVID-19, enrolled during active disease.

This clone is a singleton in its sample. The V gene is TRBV7-2, the J gene TRBJ1-2; TRBD1 matches 9 bases. The ends lost 3 bases at V and 4 bases at J; junction bases unmatched: 6. CDR3 length: 15 residues. The germline CDR1 and CDR2 sequences are SGHTA and FQGNSA. The CDR3 sequence is CASSFGGTGIYGYTF. The CDR3 region has the DNA TGTGCCAGCAGCTTCGGAGGGACAGGGATCTATGGCTACACCTTC.

J is TRBJ1-6 and V is TRBV2, with TRBD1 identical over 9 bases. Looked up from germline, CDR1 is SNHLY and CDR2 is FYNNEI. The CDR3 loop spans 14 amino acids. After removal of 8 bases from V and 6 bases from J, the junction contained 5 bases not matched to a gene. CDR3 protein: CASGRTGANSPLHF. The CDR3 bases are TGTGCCAGCGGTCGGACAGGGGCTAATTCACCCCTCCACTTT.

The chain has TRBV20-1 and TRBJ2-3; D is unresolved. Trimming took 3 bases from V and 6 from J, leaving 19 bases between them. CDR1 is DFQATT, CDR2 SNEGSKA, per germline (reference sequence). CDR3 length: 15 amino acids. CDR3 in DNA: TGCAGTGCTAGTAAGACCCCCCTAAACGGGGATACGCAGTATTTT. It codes for CSASKTPLNGDTQYF.

This clone appeared once. The rearrangement joins TRBV5-6 to TRBJ1-4, with TRBD1 matching 7 bases. Per the germline V gene, CDR1 is SGHDT and CDR2 is YYEEEE. This CDR3 is 14 amino acids long. Trimming at V came to 2 bases and at J to 10 bases, leaving 8 bases not matched to a gene. CDR3 loop: CASSLGTATRKLFF. The CDR3 DNA reads as TGTGCCAGCAGCTTAGGGACAGCCACGAGAAAACTGTTTTTT.

The chain carries TRBV6-4 and TRBJ2-7; 10 positions match TRBD2. The V gene's germline CDR1 is MRHNA and CDR2 SNTAGT. This CDR3 contains 13 residues. V gave up 3 bases and J gave up 10 bases; unmatched junction bases: 6. Here the CDR3 reads CASSEIAGGEQYF. CDR3 nucleotides: TGTGCCAGCAGTGAAATAGCGGGGGGTGAACAGTACTTC.

The gene calls are TRBV7-2 and TRBJ2-7; possible D gene TRBD1, 6 bases. The germline gives CDR1 SGHTA, CDR2 FQGNSA. The CDR3 is 11 amino acids. Trimming took 8 bases from V and 6 from J, leaving 11 bases between them. The CDR3 region has the DNA TGTGCCAGCGGGGGCTACGGCGAGCAGTACTTC. Amino acids: CASGGYGEQYF.

The V gene is TRBV18, the J gene TRBJ2-2; D gene ambiguous. The germline CDR1 and CDR2 sequences are KGHSH and LQKENI. The V end lost 10 bases, the J end lost 1 base, and 13 bases lay between the germline ends. This CDR3 region has 14 residues. The chain's CDR3 is CATLDKKNTGELFF. CDR3 DNA sequence: TGTGCCACCTTAGACAAAAAGAACACCGGGGAGCTGTTTTTT. The full variable domain, completed using reference TRBV18 and TRBJ2-2, is NAGVMQNPRHLVRRRGQEARLRCSPMKGHSHVYWYRQLPEEGLKFMVYLQKENIIDESGMPKERFSAEFPKEGPSILRIQQVVRGDSAAYFCATLDKKNTGELFFGEGSRLTVL.

In this sample, this clone turned up once. The rearrangement links TRBV2 to TRBJ2-5; possibly TRBD2 for D (5 bases). Trimming removed 7 bases from V and 0 bases from J, with 12 bases in between. The CDR3 has 14 amino acids. Germline CDR1 and CDR2: SNHLY and FYNNEI. CDR3 nucleotide sequence: TGTGCCAGCAACTCTCGCGGGTACCAAGAGACCCAGTACTTC. Encoded protein: CASNSRGYQETQYF. Based on the CDR3 plus reference TRBV2 and TRBJ2-5, the full variable domain is EPEVTQTPSHQVTQMGQEVILRCVPISNHLYFYWYRQILGQKVEFLVSFYNNEISEKSEIFDDQFSVERPDGSNFTLKIRSTKLEDSAMYFCASNSRGYQETQYFGPGTRLLVL.

This chain links TRBV28 with TRBJ2-1; 10 nucleotides line up with TRBD1. This CDR3 has 15 residues. Germline lookup yields CDR1 MDHEN and CDR2 SYDVKM. V lost 5 bases, J lost 4 bases, and 5 bases stayed unmatched. The CDR3: CASSKDRGGYNEQFF. DNA of the CDR3: TGTGCCAGCAGTAAGGACAGGGGGGGGTACAATGAGCAGTTCTTC.

The gene calls are TRBV19 and TRBJ1-1; 8 bases map to TRBD1. J lost 3 bases, V lost 6 bases, and 6 bases had no gene match. Germline-derived CDR1 and CDR2 are LNHDA and SQIVND (reference sequence). The length of the CDR3 is 14 residues. The CDR3 bases are TGTGCCAGTAGCCCGCAGGGGGCGGACACTGAAGCTTTCTTT. Amino acid sequence: CASSPQGADTEAFF.

The chain couples TRBV10-1 to TRBJ2-7; 7 positions match TRBD2. The CDR3 contains 14 residues. V dropped 0 bases and J dropped 4; count of bases not matched to a gene: 3. Germline-derived CDR1 and CDR2 are WNHNN and SYGVQD (reference sequence). CDR3: CASSESGGRYEQYF. CDR3 nucleotides: TGCGCCAGCAGTGAGTCTGGCGGGAGATACGAGCAGTACTTC.

The chain combines TRBV5-1 with TRBJ2-2; tentatively, D is TRBD1 (5 bases). The CDR3 totals 14 residues. Trimming shortened V by 0 bases and J by 4 bases, and 7 bases separated the two germline ends. Germline V gene data show CDR1 as SGHRS and CDR2 as YFSETQ. The CDR3 DNA reads TGCGCCAGCAGCTTGGAGACAGTCACCGGGGAGCTGTTTTTT. Its translation is CASSLETVTGELFF. The variable domain in full, completed from reference TRBV5-1 and TRBJ2-2, reads KAGVTQTPRYLIKTRGQQVTLSCSPISGHRSVSWYQQTPGQGLQFLFEYFSETQRNKGNFPGRFSGRQFSNSRSEMNVSTLELGDSALYLCASSLETVTGELFFGEGSRLTVL.

The chain joins TRBV9 to TRBJ2-6; D gene unclear. Looked up from germline, CDR1 is SGDLS and CDR2 is YYNGEE. The CDR3 loop spans 13 amino acids. V lost 3 bases to trimming and J lost 2 bases, with 3 bases between them. The CDR3 DNA sequence: TGTGCCAGCAGCGACACTGGGGCCAACGTCCTGACTTTC. As protein: CASSDTGANVLTF.

In DNA, the CDR3 is TGTGCCAGCAGCTTGGAGGACAGTGTATATGGCTACACCTTC. It encodes CASSLEDSVYGYTF. The rearrangement uses TRBV5-4 and TRBJ1-2, with D possibly TRBD1 on 6 matching bases. The CDR3 has 14 residues. Germline V CDR1 and CDR2: SGHNT, YYREEE (reference sequence). The V end was cut by 0 bases, the J end by 5 bases, with 11 bases between.

This chain joins TRBV6-5 and TRBJ2-2; D unresolved. Deletions cut 8 bases from V and 1 base from J, with 8 bases between. The germline V gene has CDR1 MNHEY and CDR2 SVGAGI. The CDR3 consists of 13 residues. CDR3 in DNA: TGTGCCAGCGGTAACAAGAACACCGGGGAGCTGTTTTTT. This codes for CASGNKNTGELFF.

The chain is built from TRBV11-2 and TRBJ2-3; TRBD1 is a possible D gene (6 bases). Trimming removed 10 bases at V and 1 base at J, with 15 bases between. CDR3 length: 14 amino acids. CDR1 and CDR2 (germline): SGHAT, FQNNGV. The CDR3 loop reads CATRDTGGTDTQYF. The CDR3 nucleotides read TGTGCCACCCGGGACACCGGCGGCACAGATACGCAGTATTTT.

This rearrangement joins TRBV7-9 to TRBJ2-7; D is possibly TRBD2 (6 bases). Germline CDR1 SEHNR, CDR2 FQNEAQ (reference sequence). V lost 5 bases, J lost 3 bases, and 17 bases lay in between. The CDR3 has 15 residues. The CDR3 DNA sequence: TGTGCCAGCAGCAAACCCCGGGACTCCCTCTACGAGCAGTACTTC. It specifies CASSKPRDSLYEQYF. Supplemented by reference TRBV7-9 and TRBJ2-7, the full variable domain reads DTGVSQNPRHKITKRGQNVTFRCDPISEHNRLYWYRQTLGQGPEFLTYFQNEAQLEKSRLLSDRFSAERPKGSFSTLEIQRTEQGDSAMYLCASSKPRDSLYEQYFGPGTRLTVT.